The 30 T cell receptor beta chains listed next were all sequenced from one sample in a study of T cells in Graves' hyperthyroidism and ophthalmopathy. The investigators amplified TCR beta CDR3 regions from RNA transcripts. During a first-round RT-PCR of the TCR CDR3, the HTBI primer set was used. MiXCR, run by TCRdb on the multiplex PCR reads, gives a single entry per CDR3 protein. The data show about 840,000 distinct CDR3 sequences, with 38% seen just once and 8.9% held by the top ten. The specimen sequenced was blood. These receptors all come from a man between 18 and 29 years old with Graves' hyperthyroidism.

This chain uses TRBV6-6 with TRBJ1-3, with D possibly TRBD1 on 5 matching bases. CDR1 and CDR2 (germline): MNHNY, SVGAGI (reference sequence). V lost 4 bases to trimming and J lost 3 bases, with 10 bases between them. The CDR3 has 14 amino acids. The CDR3 sequence: CASSWTQGGNTIYF. CDR3 nucleotides: TGTGCCAGCAGTTGGACCCAGGGTGGAAACACCATATATTTT.

The chain is built from TRBV20-1 and TRBJ1-1; D possibly corresponds to TRBD1 (5 bases). The CDR3 runs to 13 residues. V was shortened by 6 bases and J by 1 base, with 12 bases between the two germline ends. CDR1 is DFQATT, CDR2 SNEGSKA, per germline (reference sequence). In DNA form, the CDR3 reads TGCAGTGCCCCGCAACAGGCGAACACTGAAGCTTTCTTT. Protein sequence: CSAPQQANTEAFF.

This clonotype was observed a few times. The chain joins TRBV9 to TRBJ2-5; TRBD1 agrees at 7 bases. The CDR3 is 15 residues long. With V trimmed by 2 bases and J by 4 bases, 8 bases remained unmatched. Germline values: CDR1 SGDLS, CDR2 YYNGEE. CDR3 in amino acids: CASSVTGVVGETQYF. For the CDR3, the DNA is TGTGCCAGCAGCGTTACAGGGGTGGTTGGAGAGACCCAGTACTTC.

This clonotype was observed at least ten times. The CDR3 nucleotides read TGTGCCAGTATGAACAGGGGGTCCTACGAGCAGTACTTC. As protein: CASMNRGSYEQYF. The chain joins TRBV19 to TRBJ2-7; 8 bases line up with TRBD1. Germline V gene sequence: CDR1 LNHDA, CDR2 SQIVND (reference sequence). There are 13 residues in the CDR3. Trimming cost V 7 bases and J 1 base; bases outside gene matches: 3.

This clonotype occurred many times. The chain couples TRBV29-1 to TRBJ2-7; D uncertain. Trimming pared 4 bases from V and 0 bases from J, leaving 10 bases between. The length of the CDR3 is 13 residues. Germline CDR1 is SQVTM and CDR2 is ANQGSEA. The CDR3: CSVGQVHSYEQYF. CDR3 nucleotides: TGCAGCGTTGGGCAGGTCCACTCCTACGAGCAGTACTTC.

The chain is built from TRBV7-2 and TRBJ2-2; D remains ambiguous. The CDR3 has 13 residues. The V gene's germline CDR1 is SGHTA and CDR2 FQGNSA. V was shortened by 8 bases and J by 1 base, with 8 bases between the two germline ends. The CDR3 DNA reads as TGTGCCAGCTCCCACGGGAACACCGGGGAGCTGTTTTTT. Translated: CASSHGNTGELFF.

This chain links TRBV7-2 with TRBJ2-5; weak D call: TRBD1 (5 bases). Between the trimmed V and J ends, which lost 4 bases and 1 base, there was a span of 13 bases. The CDR3 contains 15 residues. Germline CDR1 reads SGHTA; CDR2 reads FQGNSA. CDR3 bases: TGTGCCAGCAGCTCATTCAGGGTTTTCCAAGAGACCCAGTACTTC. Its protein is CASSSFRVFQETQYF.

In regard to this clonotype: The junction departs from germline at one end; a sequencing error may be responsible. The chain recombines TRBV10-3 with TRBJ2-5; tentatively, D is TRBD1 or TRBD2 (5 bases each). The DNA matches TRBJ2-1 better at its end, which makes the J call doubtful. CDR3 length: 16 amino acids. Germline assignment: CDR1 ENHRY and CDR2 SYGVKD. In DNA form, the CDR3 reads TGTGCCATCGGTGAGTCCGGGGCGTTCCGGCAAGAGACCCAGTTCTTC. Protein product: CAIGESGAFRQETQFF.

The chain combines TRBV10-3 with TRBJ1-5, with D possibly being TRBD1 (5 bases). The V gene's germline CDR1 is ENHRY and CDR2 SYGVKD. The CDR3 is 11 residues long. Trimming shortened V by 8 bases and J by 9 bases, and 11 bases separated the two germline ends. CDR3 DNA: TGTGCCATCTCGTCCGGGGGGCCCCAGCATTTT. Translated: CAISSGGPQHF.

This clonotype has a handful of counts. The CDR3 nucleotides read TGTGCCAGCAGCCAGCGACCGACAGGGCGTAGTTCACCCCTCCACTTT. Translation: CASSQRPTGRSSPLHF. The chain recombines TRBV6-6 with TRBJ1-6; 7 bases line up with TRBD1. With V trimmed by 6 bases and J by 9 bases, 14 bases remained unmatched. CDR1 MNHNY and CDR2 SVGAGI come from the germline V gene (reference sequence). CDR3 length: 16 amino acids.

In its sample, this clonotype was seen a few times. This chain uses TRBV2 with TRBJ1-5, with unresolved D. Germline V gives CDR1 SNHLY, CDR2 FYNNEI. The length of the CDR3 is 15 residues. Between the trimmed V and J ends, which lost 5 bases and 3 bases, there was a span of 14 bases. The CDR3 is CASSYSPEDNQPQHF. For the CDR3, the DNA is TGTGCCAGCAGTTACTCGCCAGAAGACAATCAGCCCCAGCATTTT. The full variable domain, its missing parts supplied by reference TRBV2 and TRBJ1-5, is EPEVTQTPSHQVTQMGQEVILRCVPISNHLYFYWYRQILGQKVEFLVSFYNNEISEKSEIFDDQFSVERPDGSNFTLKIRSTKLEDSAMYFCASSYSPEDNQPQHFGDGTRLSIL.

The chain joins TRBV7-9 to TRBJ2-7, with D unclear. This CDR3 region has 14 residues. The V gene lost 5 bases and the J gene lost 3 bases, with 14 bases spanning the gap. The germline V gene encodes CDR1 SEHNR and CDR2 FQNEAQ (reference sequence). CDR3 sequence reads: CASSPVPRFYEQYF. The CDR3 DNA is TGTGCCAGCAGCCCGGTCCCCCGATTCTACGAGCAGTACTTC.

This sequence joins TRBV20-1 and TRBJ1-4; D remains ambiguous. The CDR3 runs to 15 residues. V was pared by 5 bases and J by 2 bases, with 15 bases between. The germline V gene has CDR1 DFQATT and CDR2 SNEGSKA (reference sequence). The CDR3 protein is CSAPWERGTNEKLFF. Here the CDR3 DNA reads TGCAGTGCTCCATGGGAACGAGGGACTAATGAAAAACTGTTTTTT.

This clonotype was counted only a few times. The rearrangement joins TRBV20-1 to TRBJ1-6; D not certain. Germline loops: CDR1 DFQATT, CDR2 SNEGSKA (reference sequence). With 4 bases removed from V and 8 bases from J, the gap between germline ends came to 12 bases. There are 13 residues in the CDR3. CDR3 amino acids: CSATEVPYSPLHF. The DNA for the CDR3 is TGCAGTGCTACGGAAGTCCCCTATTCACCCCTCCACTTT.

The table lists this clonotype with many counts. This chain uses TRBV11-2 with TRBJ1-4; unclear D gene. This CDR3 comprises 11 residues. In germline, CDR1 is SGHAT, CDR2 FQNNGV. V lost 5 bases and J 7 bases, leaving 5 bases between the germline ends. CDR3 residues: CASSMTEKLFF. In nucleotides, the CDR3 is TGTGCCAGCAGCATGACTGAAAAACTGTTTTTT.

This rearrangement joins TRBV7-9 to TRBJ1-5; the D gene is possibly TRBD1 (6 bases). CDR1 is SEHNR and CDR2 is FQNEAQ in the germline V gene (reference sequence). This CDR3 is 15 amino acids long. With 5 bases removed from V and 7 bases from J, the gap between germline ends came to 18 bases. The CDR3 nucleotides are TGTGCCAGCAGCCAAGTCAGGGAGACAGGACAGCCCCAGCATTTT. Protein: CASSQVRETGQPQHF.

Details on this clonotype: One end of the junction does not line up with germline, which may come from a read error. This rearrangement joins TRBV25-1 to TRBJ2-2; 12 bases map to TRBD2. CDR1 and CDR2 (germline): MGHDK, SYGVNS. CDR3 length: 15 amino acids. The CDR3 protein is CASSSSGRATRELFF. The CDR3 DNA is TGTGCCAGCAGTTCTAGCGGGAGGGCCACCAGGGAGCTGTTTTTT.

The chain uses TRBV7-9 and TRBJ2-5; the match to TRBD2 covers 7 bases. Germline values: CDR1 SEHNR, CDR2 FQNEAQ (reference sequence). V was pared by 7 bases and J by 4 bases, with 9 bases of the junction left unmatched. CDR3 size: 14 residues. The CDR3 sequence: CASTPGLQLETQYF. CDR3 bases: TGTGCCAGCACCCCGGGACTACAATTAGAGACCCAGTACTTC.

The rearrangement uses TRBV2 and TRBJ1-1; maybe TRBD1 (6 bases). V shed 5 bases and J shed 5 bases, with 27 bases lying between them. The CDR3 runs to 18 residues. The germline V gene encodes CDR1 SNHLY and CDR2 FYNNEI. CDR3 loop: CASSNPLGARLKRTEAFF. In DNA, the CDR3 is TGTGCCAGCAGTAATCCATTGGGGGCCCGGCTTAAGAGGACTGAAGCTTTCTTT.

Only one count was recorded for this clonotype. The gene calls are TRBV19 and TRBJ2-7, with 13 bases that match TRBD2. V lost 5 bases, J lost 5 bases, and 12 bases stayed unmatched. From germline, CDR1 is LNHDA and CDR2 SQIVND (reference sequence). CDR3 length: 17 amino acids. The CDR3 bases are TGTGCCAGTAGTTCCCGCATGACTAGCGGGAGGTCCCACGAGCAGTACTTC. Its translation is CASSSRMTSGRSHEQYF.

This clonotype occurred many times. V is TRBV7-9 and J is TRBJ1-2, with TRBD1 matching over 9 bases. This CDR3 has 15 residues. From germline, CDR1 is SEHNR and CDR2 FQNEAQ (reference sequence). Trimming at V came to 5 bases and at J to 5 bases, leaving 9 bases not matched to a gene. DNA for the CDR3: TGTGCCAGCAGCACTAACCGGGACAGGGTATATGGCTACACCTTC. The encoded protein is CASSTNRDRVYGYTF.

This clonotype was detected ten times or more. V and J are TRBV7-2 and TRBJ1-4; 9 bases fit TRBD1. The CDR3 is 15 residues long. Germline values: CDR1 SGHTA, CDR2 FQGNSA. V was pared by 2 bases and J by 6 bases, with 4 bases of the junction left unmatched. The CDR3 reads CASSLPGQGHEKLFF. As DNA, the CDR3 is TGTGCCAGCAGCTTACCGGGACAGGGACATGAAAAACTGTTTTTT.

The chain employs TRBV24-1 and TRBJ1-2; 8 bases are shared with TRBD1. Looked up from germline, CDR1 is KGHDR and CDR2 is SFDVKD. J lost 3 bases, V lost 2 bases, and 4 bases had no gene match. The CDR3 is made up of 15 amino acids. The CDR3 DNA follows: TGTGCCACCAGTGATTCGCGGACAGGGTACTATGGCTACACCTTC. The encoded protein is CATSDSRTGYYGYTF.

The rearrangement uses TRBV5-5 and TRBJ1-4; a weak D match, TRBD1 (5 bases). V dropped 4 bases and J dropped 7 bases, with 17 bases sitting between them. This CDR3 is built from 15 residues. Germline-derived CDR1 and CDR2 are SGHKS and YYEKEE (reference sequence). The CDR3: CASSRESSGGEKLFF. CDR3 coding DNA: TGTGCCAGCAGCCGGGAGAGTAGCGGGGGTGAAAAACTGTTTTTT.

V usage is TRBV19 and J usage is TRBJ2-2; D unclear. Germline CDR1 reads LNHDA; CDR2 reads SQIVND (reference sequence). The V end was cut by 7 bases, the J end by 6 bases, with 18 bases between. The CDR3 is made up of 15 amino acids. The CDR3 coding sequence is TGTGCCAGTACACCGCAGGAGATTAATGCCGGGGAGCTGTTTTTT. Amino acid sequence: CASTPQEINAGELFF.

The J gene is TRBJ2-7, the V gene TRBV7-2; D perhaps matches TRBD2 (6 bases). The germline V gene encodes CDR1 SGHTA and CDR2 FQGNSA. Trimming took off 1 base at V and 4 bases at J, with 14 bases between the two ends. The CDR3 sequence is 15 residues long. The CDR3 protein is CASSLEALATYEQYF. DNA of the CDR3: TGTGCCAGCAGCTTAGAGGCGCTAGCGACGTACGAGCAGTACTTC.

This clonotype was detected many times. The chain employs TRBV12-3 or TRBV12-4 and TRBJ1-2; D might be TRBD1 (6 bases). This CDR3 contains 12 residues. Trimming stripped 4 bases from V and 5 bases from J, with 8 bases between. The chain's CDR3 is CASSSQGYGYTF. CDR3 bases: TGTGCCAGCAGTTCGCAGGGGTATGGCTACACCTTC.

About this clonotype: This may arise from a read error, as a much more abundant clone is one base away. V usage is TRBV5-1 and J usage is TRBJ1-5; no definite D call. Trimming removed 7 bases at V and 6 bases at J, with 17 bases between. The CDR3 totals 14 residues. Germline CDR1 and CDR2: SGHRS and YFSETQ. The CDR3 DNA reads TGCGCCAGCGGCCCCTTGGGGTCGGGTCAGCCCCAGCATTTT. Its translation: CASGPLGSGQPQHF.

A word on this clonotype: An end of the junction does not agree with germline; a read error may underlie this. CDR3 nucleotides: TGTGCCAGCGGTCGACAGGGCCCCTATGACTACACCTTC. This gives the protein CASGRQGPYDYTF. The rearrangement joins TRBV14 to TRBJ1-2; TRBD1 aligns across 7 bases. This CDR3 is built from 13 residues. The germline gives CDR1 SGHDN, CDR2 FVKESK.

This clonotype was observed at least ten times. The chain joins TRBV29-1 to TRBJ1-1; D is possibly TRBD1 (6 bases). CDR3 length: 14 residues. Germline assignment: CDR1 SQVTM and CDR2 ANQGSEA. V lost 6 bases and J 1 base, leaving 15 bases between the germline ends. The CDR3 spells CSVRSGAGNTEAFF. The CDR3 DNA follows: TGCAGCGTACGGTCAGGGGCCGGGAACACTGAAGCTTTCTTT.